One and the same sample provided the 12 T cell receptor beta chains below, sequenced in a study of cytomegalovirus exposure and HLA in healthy donors. Primers: 60 Vbeta forward and 13 Jbeta reverse. The protocol was immunoSEQ multiplex PCR, while the TCRdb copy is restricted to in-frame clones and leaves out a portion. This sample carries some 100,000 clones, approximately 73% of them seen once, and the ten largest clones take approximately 3.6%. The sequenced sample consisted of PBMCs. The receptors shown here come from a woman aged 50 to 60 in good health and CMV-seropositive.

CDR3 region: CASSRVNYGYTF. In nucleotides, the CDR3 is TGTGCCAGCAGCAGGGTAAACTATGGCTACACCTTC. J is TRBJ1-2 and V is TRBV6-5; a weak D match, TRBD1 (5 bases). Germline V gene lookup returns CDR1 MNHEY and CDR2 SVGAGI. The CDR3 runs to 12 residues. Trimming removed 6 bases from V and 2 bases from J, with 7 bases in between.

The V call is TRBV4-1, the J call TRBJ2-3; D remains unclear. Trimming pared 3 bases from V and 4 bases from J, leaving 11 bases between. In germline, CDR1 is MGHRA, CDR2 YSYEKL. This CDR3 comprises 14 residues. In DNA, the CDR3 is TGCGCCAGCAGCCAGTACCTGGGCGCAGATACGCAGTATTTT. This sequence encodes CASSQYLGADTQYF.

In its sample, this clone was seen a few times. The chain combines TRBV6-5 with TRBJ2-7, with 12 bases identical to TRBD1. Germline V gene sequence: CDR1 MNHEY, CDR2 SVGAGI. V lost 6 bases and J lost 5; bases outside the gene matches: 5. The CDR3 length is 14 residues. The DNA for the CDR3 is TGTGCCAGCAGAACCGGGACAGGGGGCAACGAGCAGTACTTC. Residues: CASRTGTGGNEQYF.

This chain uses TRBV28 with TRBJ2-5; D remains unclear. Looked up from germline, CDR1 is MDHEN and CDR2 is SYDVKM. This CDR3 comprises 11 residues. The ends were cut back, 8 bases at V and 5 bases at J, with 9 bases in the middle. The CDR3 loop is CASALRETQYF. CDR3 sequence (DNA): TGTGCCAGCGCCCTCCGGGAGACCCAGTACTTC. The whole variable domain, filled in from reference TRBV28 and TRBJ2-5, reads DVKVTQSSRYLVKRTGEKVFLECVQDMDHENMFWYRQDPGLGLRLIYFSYDVKMKEKGDIPEGYSVSREKKERFSLILESASTNQTSMYLCASALRETQYFGPGTRLLVL.

V gene TRBV7-3 combines with J gene TRBJ2-3; TRBD2 is a possible D gene (6 bases). The CDR3 is made up of 15 amino acids. Germline CDR1 reads SGHTA; CDR2 reads FQGTGA. V was cut by 2 bases and J by 3 bases, with 12 bases left in between. CDR3 sequence reads: CASSLDRERTDTQYF. The CDR3 DNA reads TGTGCCAGCAGCTTAGATCGGGAGAGGACAGATACGCAGTATTTT.

The chain uses TRBV13 and TRBJ1-1; the D gene is possibly TRBD1 (6 bases). This CDR3 has 13 amino acids. V was pared by 4 bases and J by 3 bases, with 9 bases between. Germline CDR1 PRHDT, CDR2 FYEKMQ (reference sequence). The CDR3 region has the DNA TGTGCCAGCAGCTGGGCAGGGGACACTGAAGCTTTCTTT. Protein sequence: CASSWAGDTEAFF.

CDR3 nucleotide sequence: TGCAGCGCCGGACAGGGGGCAGATACGCAGTATTTT. As protein: CSAGQGADTQYF. The V call is TRBV29-1, the J call TRBJ2-3; 10 bases agree with TRBD1. The CDR3 has 12 residues. J lost 4 bases, V lost 7 bases, and 2 bases had no gene match. Germline lookup yields CDR1 SQVTM and CDR2 ANQGSEA.

The chain has TRBV30 and TRBJ2-2; 8 nucleotides align to TRBD1. The CDR3 consists of 15 residues. Germline CDR1 reads GTSNPN; CDR2 reads SVGIG (reference sequence). V gave up 4 bases and J gave up 0 bases; unmatched junction bases: 4. The CDR3 DNA sequence: TGTGCCTGGACCAGACAGGGGTCGAACACCGGGGAGCTGTTTTTT. Translated, it gives CAWTRQGSNTGELFF.

The chain carries TRBV5-4 and TRBJ2-7; TRBD2 matches 11 bases. Germline trimming cut 4 bases from V and 3 bases from J; bases unmatched to any gene: 6. The length of the CDR3 is 15 residues. Germline CDR1 and CDR2: SGHNT and YYREEE (reference sequence). The CDR3 here is CASSPSGLAVYEQYF. The CDR3 DNA sequence: TGTGCCAGCAGCCCCTCGGGACTAGCGGTCTACGAGCAGTACTTC.

The gene calls are TRBV2 and TRBJ2-1; 12 bases line up with TRBD2. With 4 bases clipped from V and 9 bases from J, the junction kept 4 bases outside the gene matches. Germline lookup yields CDR1 SNHLY and CDR2 FYNNEI. CDR3 length: 14 residues. In DNA, the CDR3 is TGTGCCAGCAGTGTGACTAGCGGGAGAAGTGAGCAGTTCTTC. Its protein is CASSVTSGRSEQFF. Full variable domain (outside the CDR3, taken from reference TRBV2 and TRBJ2-1): EPEVTQTPSHQVTQMGQEVILRCVPISNHLYFYWYRQILGQKVEFLVSFYNNEISEKSEIFDDQFSVERPDGSNFTLKIRSTKLEDSAMYFCASSVTSGRSEQFFGPGTRLTVL.

This rearrangement joins TRBV5-4 to TRBJ2-3; maybe TRBD2 (7 bases). Germline CDR1 SGHNT, CDR2 YYREEE (reference sequence). Trimming left V 3 bases short and J 2 bases short, with 13 bases between. The CDR3 length is 15 residues. The CDR3 region has the DNA TGTGCCAGCAGCTGGGGGCGGGAGTTCACAGATACGCAGTATTTT. Amino acids: CASSWGREFTDTQYF. Looking up the rest from reference TRBV5-4 and TRBJ2-3 gives the full variable domain: ETGVTQSPTHLIKTRGQQVTLRCSSQSGHNTVSWYQQALGQGPQFIFQYYREEENGRGNFPPRFSGLQFPNYSSELNVNALELDDSALYLCASSWGREFTDTQYFGPGTRLTVL.

The gene calls are TRBV5-1 and TRBJ1-2; TRBD1 matches at 9 bases. Per germline, CDR1 SGHRS and CDR2 YFSETQ. The trim removed 4 bases at V and 0 bases at J, leaving 4 bases unmatched. The CDR3 runs to 15 residues. Here the CDR3 reads CASSTRTGANYGYTF. The CDR3 DNA reads TGCGCCAGCAGCACTCGGACAGGGGCTAACTATGGCTACACCTTC.